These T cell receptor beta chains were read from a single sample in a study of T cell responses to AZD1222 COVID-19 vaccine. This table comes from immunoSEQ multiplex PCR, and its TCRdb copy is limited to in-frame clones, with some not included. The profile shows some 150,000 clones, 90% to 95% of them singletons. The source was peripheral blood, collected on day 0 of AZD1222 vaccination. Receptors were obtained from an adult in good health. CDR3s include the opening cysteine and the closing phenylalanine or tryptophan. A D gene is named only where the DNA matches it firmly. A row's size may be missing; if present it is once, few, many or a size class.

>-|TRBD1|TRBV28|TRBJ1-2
CASRQGALGYTF
TGTGCCAGCAGGCAGGGGGCGCTCGGCTACACCTTC
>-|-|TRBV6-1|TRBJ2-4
CASSESGPKNIQYF
TGTGCCAGCAGTGAATCGGGTCCCAAAAACATTCAGTACTTC
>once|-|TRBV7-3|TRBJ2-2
CASSFGRSFSGELFF
TGTGCCAGCAGCTTCGGGCGCAGCTTCAGCGGGGAGCTGTTTTTT
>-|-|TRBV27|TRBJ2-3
CASSSGVGGTQYF
TGTGCCAGCAGTTCAGGGGTGGGGGGTACGCAGTATTTT
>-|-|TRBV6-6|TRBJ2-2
CASSYGSTGELFF
TGTGCCAGCAGTTACGGAAGCACCGGGGAGCTGTTTTTT
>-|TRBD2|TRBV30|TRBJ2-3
CAWSVGGLADTQYF
TGTGCCTGGAGTGTAGGGGGACTAGCAGATACGCAGTATTTT
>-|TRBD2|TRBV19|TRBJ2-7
CASSFLGGGEQYF
TGTGCCAGTAGTTTCCTAGGCGGGGGTGAGCAGTACTTC
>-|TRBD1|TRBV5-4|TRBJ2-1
CASSLVSGQGANEQFF
TGTGCCAGCAGCTTGGTTTCGGGACAGGGGGCCAATGAGCAGTTCTTC
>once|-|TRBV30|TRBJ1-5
CACGQGFGQPQHF
TGTGCCTGCGGCCAGGGATTTGGTCAGCCCCAGCATTTT
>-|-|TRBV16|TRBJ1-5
CASSQSSRGPQHF
TGTGCCAGCAGCCAATCCAGCAGAGGGCCCCAGCATTTT
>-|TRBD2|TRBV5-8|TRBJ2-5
CASSLGTSGRETQYF
TGTGCCAGCAGCTTGGGAACTAGCGGGAGAGAGACCCAGTACTTC
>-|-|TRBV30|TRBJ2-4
CAWTSLNENIQYF
TGTGCCTGGACTTCACTCAACGAAAACATTCAGTACTTC
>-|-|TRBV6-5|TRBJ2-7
CASSYGQTYEQYF
TGTGCCAGCAGTTACGGTCAGACCTACGAGCAGTACTTC
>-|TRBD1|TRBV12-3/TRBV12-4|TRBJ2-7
CASTSTGEDEQYF
TGTGCCAGCACCTCGACAGGGGAGGACGAGCAGTACTTC
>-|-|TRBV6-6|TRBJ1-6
CASSRYGASVYNSPLHF
TGTGCCAGCAGTCGATATGGGGCCTCCGTGTATAATTCACCCCTCCACTTT
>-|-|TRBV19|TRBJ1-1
CASSTELNTEAFF
TGTGCCAGTAGTACAGAACTGAACACTGAAGCTTTCTTT
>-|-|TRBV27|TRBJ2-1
CASSARNEQFF
TGTGCCAGCAGTGCTCGCAATGAGCAGTTCTTC
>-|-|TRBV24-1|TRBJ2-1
CATPQGASYNEQFF
TGTGCCACCCCCCAGGGAGCGTCCTACAATGAGCAGTTCTTC
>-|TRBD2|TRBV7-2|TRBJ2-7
CASSLDGTSPPYEQYF
TGTGCCAGCAGCTTAGATGGGACTAGCCCCCCCTACGAGCAGTACTTC
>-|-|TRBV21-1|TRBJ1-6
CASSIQGVVGLDSPLHF
TGTGCCAGCAGCATCCAGGGGGTAGTAGGGCTGGATTCACCCCTCCACTTT
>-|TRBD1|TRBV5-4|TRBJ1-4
CASSRGQINEKLFF
TGTGCCAGCAGTCGGGGACAGATTAATGAAAAACTGTTTTTT
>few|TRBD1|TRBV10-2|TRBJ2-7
CATRTGSRYEQYF
TGCGCCACCCGGACAGGGAGTCGATACGAGCAGTACTTC
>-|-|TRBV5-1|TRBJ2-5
CASSLVGSYQETQYF
TGCGCCAGCAGCTTGGTGGGTAGCTACCAAGAGACCCAGTACTTC
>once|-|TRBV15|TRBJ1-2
CATSRDGVRTHTF
TGTGCCACCAGCAGAGACGGGGTCCGCACTCACACCTTC
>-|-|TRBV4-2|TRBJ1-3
CASSQDAAARAGNTIYF
TGTGCCAGCAGCCAAGATGCGGCGGCCAGAGCTGGAAACACCATATATTTT
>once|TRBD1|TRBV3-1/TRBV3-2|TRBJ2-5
CASSRTTGSETQYF
TGTGCCAGCAGCCGCACGACAGGGTCCGAGACCCAGTACTTC
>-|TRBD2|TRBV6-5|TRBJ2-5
CASSPGLAKTQYF
TGTGCCAGCAGTCCCGGACTAGCAAAGACCCAGTACTTC
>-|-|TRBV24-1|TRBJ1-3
CATNPGPSSGNTIYF
TGTGCCACCAATCCGGGACCGAGCTCTGGAAACACCATATATTTT
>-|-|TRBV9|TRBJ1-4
CASSVGRIATNEKLFF
TGTGCCAGCAGCGTGGGCAGGATTGCAACTAATGAAAAACTGTTTTTT
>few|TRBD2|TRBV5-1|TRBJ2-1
CASSLVSLAGVGEQFF
TGCGCCAGCAGCTTGGTCTCGCTAGCGGGAGTAGGTGAGCAGTTCTTC
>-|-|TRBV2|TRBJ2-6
CASSILVLLANVLTF
TGTGCCAGCTCAATCTTGGTCCTGTTGGCCAACGTCCTGACTTTC
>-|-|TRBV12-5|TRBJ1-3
CASGLGTGGNTIYF
TGTGCTAGTGGTCTGGGGACGGGAGGAAACACCATATATTTT
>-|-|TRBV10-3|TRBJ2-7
CAISVAGYEQYF
TGTGCCATCAGTGTAGCAGGGTACGAGCAGTACTTC
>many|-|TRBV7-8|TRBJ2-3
CASSRDSGSTDTQYF
TGTGCCAGCAGCCGAGACAGCGGTAGCACAGATACGCAGTATTTT
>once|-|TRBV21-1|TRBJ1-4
CASITSGGGKATNEKLFF
TGTGCCAGCATCACATCTGGGGGAGGGAAGGCAACTAATGAAAAACTGTTTTTT
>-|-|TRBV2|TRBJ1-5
CASSESQLVNNQPQHF
TGTGCCAGCAGTGAATCCCAGCTGGTGAACAATCAGCCCCAGCATTTT
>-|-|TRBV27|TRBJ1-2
CASRGRASYGYTF
TGTGCCAGCAGAGGCAGGGCCTCCTATGGCTACACCTTC
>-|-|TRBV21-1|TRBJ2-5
CASRGSLWETQYF
TGTGCCAGCAGGGGTTCCCTGTGGGAGACCCAGTACTTC
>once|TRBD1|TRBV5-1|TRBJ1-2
CASSGTAFGYTF
TGCGCCAGCAGCGGGACAGCCTTTGGCTACACCTTC
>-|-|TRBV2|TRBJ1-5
CASTSGGGNQPQHF
TGTGCCAGCACGTCTGGAGGCGGCAATCAGCCCCAGCATTTT
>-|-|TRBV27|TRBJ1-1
CASRTNLNTEAFF
TGTGCCAGCAGGACGAATTTGAACACTGAAGCTTTCTTT
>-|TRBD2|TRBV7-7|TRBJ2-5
CASSSSGRAGETQYF
TGTGCCAGCAGCTCTAGCGGGAGGGCCGGGGAGACCCAGTACTTC
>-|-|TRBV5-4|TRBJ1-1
CASSFTERTEAFF
TGTGCCAGCAGTTTTACAGAACGCACTGAAGCTTTCTTT
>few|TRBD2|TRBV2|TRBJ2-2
CASTRSGTTNTGELFF
TGTGCCAGCACACGCTCCGGGACTACGAACACCGGGGAGCTGTTTTTT
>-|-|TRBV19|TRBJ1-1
CASSTTPGGAEAFF
TGTGCCAGTAGCACGACCCCGGGTGGGGCTGAAGCTTTCTTT
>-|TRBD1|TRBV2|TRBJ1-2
CASSMDRGSHGYTF
TGTGCCAGCAGCATGGACAGGGGATCCCATGGCTACACCTTC
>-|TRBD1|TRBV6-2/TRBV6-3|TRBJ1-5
CASSAGGSQPQHF
TGTGCCAGCAGTGCAGGGGGCAGTCAGCCCCAGCATTTT
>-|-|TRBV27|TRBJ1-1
CASSLVRGRDTEAFF
TGTGCCAGCAGTTTAGTTCGTGGCAGGGACACTGAAGCTTTCTTT
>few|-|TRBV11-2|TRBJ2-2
CASTARVGGANTGELFF
TGTGCCAGCACCGCTCGGGTTGGAGGGGCGAACACCGGGGAGCTGTTTTTT
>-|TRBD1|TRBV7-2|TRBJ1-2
CASSLAGRDRGWYGYTF
TGTGCCAGCAGCTTAGCGGGACGGGACAGGGGCTGGTATGGCTACACCTTC
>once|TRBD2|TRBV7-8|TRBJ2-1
CASNLAGGNEQFF
TGTGCCAGCAATTTAGCGGGAGGGAATGAGCAGTTCTTC
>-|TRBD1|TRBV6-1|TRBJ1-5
CASSAGQGISVNQPQHF
TGTGCCAGCAGTGCCGGACAGGGCATTAGCGTCAATCAGCCCCAGCATTTT
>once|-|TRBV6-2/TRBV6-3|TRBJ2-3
CASSGIQGTDTQYF
TGTGCCAGCAGTGGGATCCAGGGCACAGATACGCAGTATTTT